A single sample is the source of the 8 T cell receptor beta chains below, sequenced in a study of blood T cells in healthy people across ages. Alongside a J-beta primer mix, a sample-barcoded 5' primer served in a second PCR lasting about 7 to 12 cycles. TCRdb reanalysed the 5' RACE reads using MiXCR and keeps one entry per CDR3 protein. The sample contains approximately 800,000 distinct CDR3 sequences, around 68% of which appear only once. Sample: blood. These receptors were obtained from a man under 40 in good health.

Notes on this clonotype: One junction end disagrees with the germline gene, perhaps due to a read error. This chain uses TRBV20-1 with TRBJ1-2; perhaps TRBD1 as D (6 bases). The CDR3 contains 16 residues. Germline CDR1 and CDR2: DFQATT and SNEGSKA (reference sequence). CDR3 bases: TGCAGGGCTAGAGACCCGCAAGGGACAAAATTAGGTGGCTACACCTTC. The encoded protein is CRARDPQGTKLGGYTF.

This chain joins TRBV20-1 and TRBJ2-5; tentatively, D is TRBD1 (6 bases). The V end was cut by 7 bases, the J end by 2 bases, with 11 bases between. Germline assignment: CDR1 DFQATT and CDR2 SNEGSKA (reference sequence). This CDR3 contains 12 residues. The CDR3 protein is CSEAGQQETQYF. The DNA of the CDR3 is TGCAGTGAGGCCGGACAGCAAGAGACCCAGTACTTC.

The chain is built from TRBV28 and TRBJ2-7, with a possible D match to TRBD1 (7 bases). Germline CDR1 MDHEN, CDR2 SYDVKM. This CDR3 spans 14 amino acids. The V end was cut by 8 bases, the J end by 2 bases, with 16 bases between. The DNA of the CDR3 is TGTGCCAGCCGACCAGGGGGGACGACCTACGAGCAGTACTTC. Residues: CASRPGGTTYEQYF.

The chain is built from TRBV20-1 and TRBJ2-1; D might be TRBD2 (6 bases). Trimming removed 3 bases at V and 9 bases at J, with 12 bases between. Per the germline V gene, CDR1 is DFQATT and CDR2 is SNEGSKA (reference sequence). The CDR3 sequence is 12 residues long. The CDR3 region is CSASLAIGEQFF. The CDR3 DNA reads TGCAGTGCTAGCCTAGCGATAGGTGAGCAGTTCTTC.

V is TRBV2 and J is TRBJ2-6; D gene uncertain. Germline values: CDR1 SNHLY, CDR2 FYNNEI. The V gene lost 4 bases and the J gene lost 2 bases, with 9 bases spanning the gap. CDR3 length equals 15 residues. CDR3 sequence: CASSVGDPGANVLTF. CDR3 nucleotide sequence: TGTGCCAGCAGTGTCGGTGATCCTGGGGCCAACGTCCTGACTTTC.

The chain recombines TRBV6-2 or TRBV6-3 with TRBJ2-3; 8 nucleotides align to TRBD1. Germline CDR1 reads MNHEY; CDR2 reads SVGEGT. The CDR3 totals 17 residues. Trimming at V came to 0 bases and at J to 0 bases, leaving 5 bases not matched to a gene. The CDR3 sequence is CASSYSHRGTSTDTQYF. The CDR3 coding sequence is TGTGCCAGCAGTTACTCTCACAGGGGGACTAGCACAGATACGCAGTATTTT.

Turning to this clonotype: Relative to the germline gene, one junction end is altered; a read error may explain this. The V and J genes are TRBV20-1 and TRBJ2-1; no clear D gene. The CDR3 covers 13 residues. The germline V gene has CDR1 DFQATT and CDR2 SNEGSKA (reference sequence). CDR3 sequence: CSAELRTYNEQFF. The CDR3, as DNA: TGCAGTGCGGAACTACGAACCTACAACGAGCAGTTCTTC.

The V call is TRBV6-2 or TRBV6-3, the J call TRBJ1-6, with no clear D. CDR3 length equals 15 residues. Germline V lookup: CDR1 MNHEY, CDR2 SVGEGT. The V end lost 8 bases, the J end lost 8 bases, and 19 bases lay between the germline ends. CDR3 bases: TGTGCCAGCCAAACGGGGAGGCCGACGGATTCACCCCTCCACTTT. Protein sequence: CASQTGRPTDSPLHF.